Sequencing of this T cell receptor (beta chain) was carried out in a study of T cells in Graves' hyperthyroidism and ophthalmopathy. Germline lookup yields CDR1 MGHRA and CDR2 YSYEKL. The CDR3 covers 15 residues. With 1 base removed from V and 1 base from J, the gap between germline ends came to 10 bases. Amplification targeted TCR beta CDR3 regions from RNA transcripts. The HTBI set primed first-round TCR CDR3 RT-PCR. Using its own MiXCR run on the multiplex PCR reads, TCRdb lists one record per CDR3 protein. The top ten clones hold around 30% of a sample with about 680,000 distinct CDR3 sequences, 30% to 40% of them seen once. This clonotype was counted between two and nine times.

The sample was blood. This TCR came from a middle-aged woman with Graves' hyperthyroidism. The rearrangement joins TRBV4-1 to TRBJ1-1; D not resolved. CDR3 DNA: TGCGCCAGCAGCCAAGTGCTGAGCGGGAACACTGAAGCTTTCTTT. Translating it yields CASSQVLSGNTEAFF.